One sample yielded the 24 T cell receptor beta chains listed below, sequenced in a study of metastatic and nonmetastatic thyroid tumors (dated by TCRdb to about 2020). Before undergoing thyroid surgery, none of the patients had been given any kind of treatment. Receptors were amplified or captured by PCR. Sequencing was carried out with an Illumina HiSeq 4000. TCRdb reanalyzed the raw reads on its own, using fastp at Q25 for trimming and MiXCR for clone calling, and kept in-frame beta chains. This sample is represented by some 40,000 clones; roughly 26% of them were singletons. The ten largest clones capture 14% of the sample. The sequenced sample consisted of tumor tissue. All receptors derive from a female donor with papillary thyroid cancer or a benign thyroid nodule (not recorded which). Some clones in this sample may be carry-over from other donors' samples.

The DNA for the CDR3 is TGTGCCAGCAGTTTGGGACAGAACCTGGGGCCCCAGCATTTT. Its protein product is CASSLGQNLGPQHF. The rearrangement joins TRBV27 to TRBJ1-5, with TRBD1 matching over 7 bases. The CDR3 extends over 14 amino acids. Per germline, CDR1 MNHEY and CDR2 SMNVEV (reference sequence). After removal of 3 bases from V and 9 bases from J, the junction contained 8 bases not matched to a gene.

With respect to this clone: One end of the junction varies from germline; a read error may be responsible. The rearrangement uses TRBV20-1 and TRBJ2-1; D not resolved. Per the germline V gene, CDR1 is DFQATT and CDR2 is SNEGSKA (reference sequence). This CDR3 comprises 14 residues. The CDR3 bases are TGCAGTTCTAGGCCGCGCGACCTCTACAATGAGCAGTTCTTC. It specifies CSSRPRDLYNEQFF.

This clone was seen ten or more times. The chain is built from TRBV18 and TRBJ2-2; the match to TRBD2 covers 7 bases. The CDR3 contains 15 residues. V lost 5 bases, J lost 3 bases, and 6 bases stayed unmatched. CDR1 is KGHSH, CDR2 LQKENI, per germline. The CDR3 nucleotides are TGTGCCAGCTCATCTAGGACTAGTGACACCGGGGAGCTGTTTTTT. The encoded protein is CASSSRTSDTGELFF.

This clone appeared a few times. The V call is TRBV6-1, the J call TRBJ2-3, with 9 nucleotides matching TRBD2. The length of the CDR3 is 16 residues. CDR1 and CDR2 (germline): MNHNS, SASEGT. Losses at the gene ends were 2 bases for V and 0 bases for J; bases not matched to a gene: 3. CDR3 loop: CASSETSGSSTDTQYF. CDR3 nucleotides: TGTGCCAGCAGTGAAACTAGCGGGTCTAGCACAGATACGCAGTATTTT.

The CDR3 coding sequence is TGTGCCAGCAGCTTAACAGGGGGCGCGGTGAACACTGAAGCTTTCTTT. Protein product: CASSLTGGAVNTEAFF. This chain joins TRBV7-3 and TRBJ1-1, with TRBD1 matching over 7 bases. V shed 0 bases, J shed 0 bases, and the junction held 4 bases outside the gene matches. From germline, CDR1 is SGHTA and CDR2 FQGTGA. There are 16 residues in the CDR3.

This clone has a handful of counts. The chain links TRBV19 to TRBJ2-1, with 8 bases lining up with TRBD2. The CDR3 has 15 amino acids. Germline V CDR1 and CDR2: LNHDA, SQIVND (reference sequence). The trim removed 1 base at V and 7 bases at J, leaving 6 bases unmatched. The CDR3 bases are TGTGCCAGTAGTATAGTAGCGGGGCGCCGTAATGAGCAGTTCTTC. Translated, it gives CASSIVAGRRNEQFF.

This clone was detected ten times or more. V is TRBV5-1 and J is TRBJ1-5, with D uncertain. The germline V and J ends were trimmed by 0 bases and 7 bases, with 8 bases remaining between them. CDR3 size: 13 residues. Germline CDR1 is SGHRS and CDR2 is YFSETQ. Here the CDR3 reads CASSLGGGQPQHF. The CDR3 DNA follows: TGCGCCAGCAGCTTGGGGGGTGGCCAGCCCCAGCATTTT.

This clone was seen ten or more times. The rearrangement links TRBV20-1 to TRBJ2-7, with 11 bases fitting TRBD2. Germline V lookup: CDR1 DFQATT, CDR2 SNEGSKA (reference sequence). CDR3 length: 15 amino acids. V was clipped by 1 base and J by 3 bases; unmatched bases: 5. The CDR3 protein is CSARAHSGRDYEQYF. DNA for the CDR3: TGCAGTGCTAGAGCCCATAGCGGGAGGGACTACGAGCAGTACTTC.

At least ten counts were recorded for this clone. The chain uses TRBV7-3 and TRBJ2-1, with a weak D call TRBD1 (6 bases). V shed 6 bases and J shed 12 bases, with 15 bases lying between them. The germline gives CDR1 SGHTA, CDR2 FQGTGA. This CDR3 contains 12 residues. Here the CDR3 DNA reads TGTGCCAGCAGTCCCGAGGGGGTAAGGCAGTTCTTC. Protein product: CASSPEGVRQFF.

This clone was picked up a small number of times. The gene calls are TRBV5-1 and TRBJ2-1; D may match TRBD1 or TRBD2 (5 bases each). Per the germline V gene, CDR1 is SGHRS and CDR2 is YFSETQ. Trimming shortened V by 1 base and J by 0 bases, and 14 bases separated the two germline ends. This CDR3 is 17 amino acids long. The CDR3 DNA is TGCGCCAGCAGCTTGCTTGGGACGGCAACCTCCTACAATGAGCAGTTCTTC. Encoded protein: CASSLLGTATSYNEQFF.

This clone was detected ten times or more. The V and J genes are TRBV7-9 and TRBJ2-2; 7 bases map to TRBD1. Germline V gene sequence: CDR1 SEHNR, CDR2 FQNEAQ (reference sequence). The CDR3 is 15 residues long. Germline trimming cut 3 bases from V and 5 bases from J; bases unmatched to any gene: 6. Here the CDR3 DNA reads TGTGCCAGCAGCTTCGGGACAGTGAAAACCGGGGAGCTGTTTTTT. It specifies CASSFGTVKTGELFF. Combining the CDR3 with reference TRBV7-9 and TRBJ2-2 gives the whole variable domain DTGVSQNPRHKITKRGQNVTFRCDPISEHNRLYWYRQTLGQGPEFLTYFQNEAQLEKSRLLSDRFSAERPKGSFSTLEIQRTEQGDSAMYLCASSFGTVKTGELFFGEGSRLTVL.

This clone was seen at least ten times. V usage is TRBV6-2 or TRBV6-3 and J usage is TRBJ1-1; D not certain. Germline values: CDR1 MNHEY, CDR2 SVGEGT. Trimming pared 4 bases from V and 3 bases from J, leaving 9 bases between. This CDR3 contains 13 residues. CDR3 nucleotide sequence: TGTGCCAGCAGTTCCATCAGCTACACTGAAGCTTTCTTT. Protein product: CASSSISYTEAFF.

At least ten counts were recorded for this clone. This chain uses TRBV30 with TRBJ2-5, with D tentatively TRBD1 (6 bases). Per the germline V gene, CDR1 is GTSNPN and CDR2 is SVGIG (reference sequence). The V gene lost 2 bases and the J gene lost 2 bases, with 12 bases spanning the gap. This CDR3 comprises 14 residues. The CDR3: CAWSPGAAQETQYF. The CDR3 nucleotides read TGTGCCTGGAGTCCAGGGGCCGCTCAAGAGACCCAGTACTTC.

The rearrangement uses TRBV20-1 and TRBJ1-5; the match to TRBD1 covers 8 bases. CDR1 is DFQATT, CDR2 SNEGSKA, per germline (reference sequence). With V trimmed by 5 bases and J by 5 bases, 5 bases remained unmatched. This CDR3 spans 13 amino acids. CDR3 sequence: CSAPGTGDQPQHF. As DNA, the CDR3 is TGCAGTGCTCCCGGGACAGGCGATCAGCCCCAGCATTTT.

This rearrangement joins TRBV3-1 to TRBJ2-5, with TRBD2 matching 9 bases. This CDR3 region has 17 residues. V shed 7 bases, J shed 5 bases, and the junction held 17 bases outside the gene matches. Germline values: CDR1 LGHDT, CDR2 YNNKEL (reference sequence). CDR3 residues: CASIRRTSAVLAETQYF. CDR3 nucleotide sequence: TGTGCCAGCATCCGGCGGACTAGCGCTGTCCTCGCGGAGACCCAGTACTTC.

This clone showed up many times. The chain joins TRBV24-1 to TRBJ2-2; 9 nucleotides line up with TRBD1. V trimming: 7 bases; J trimming: 6 bases; junction bases outside the gene matches: 8. The CDR3 runs to 15 residues. Germline V gives CDR1 KGHDR, CDR2 SFDVKD. CDR3 bases: TGTGCCACCAGGCCGGGACAGGGTGAATCCGGGGAGCTGTTTTTT. Translating it yields CATRPGQGESGELFF.

This clone is a singleton in its sample. In nucleotides, the CDR3 is TGTGCCAGCAGCCAATGGGACAGGCCACAATATGGCTACACCTTC. Translation gives CASSQWDRPQYGYTF. This chain joins TRBV3-1 and TRBJ1-2; 8 bases match TRBD1. Germline CDR1 reads LGHDT; CDR2 reads YNNKEL (reference sequence). Unmatched junction bases numbered 7, after V lost 2 bases and J lost 5 bases. This CDR3 is 15 amino acids long. Supplemented by reference TRBV3-1 and TRBJ1-2, the full variable domain reads DTAVSQTPKYLVTQMGNDKSIKCEQNLGHDTMYWYKQDSKKFLKIMFSYNNKELIINETVPNRFSPKSPDKAHLNLHINSLELGDSAVYFCASSQWDRPQYGYTFGSGTRLTVV.

The sample holds many counts of this clone. The V and J genes are TRBV2 and TRBJ1-1; D is possibly TRBD1 (5 bases). CDR1 and CDR2 (germline): SNHLY, FYNNEI. CDR3 length: 14 amino acids. With 6 bases removed from V and 1 base from J, the gap between germline ends came to 12 bases. As DNA, the CDR3 is TGTGCCAGCAGACAACAGGTTGGGAACACTGAAGCTTTCTTT. Its translation: CASRQQVGNTEAFF.

This clone was seen ten or more times. V usage is TRBV20-1 and J usage is TRBJ1-2, with 7 bases identical to TRBD1. The CDR3 runs to 14 residues. After removal of 3 bases from V and 1 base from J, the junction contained 5 bases not matched to a gene. Germline-derived CDR1 and CDR2 are DFQATT and SNEGSKA (reference sequence). The CDR3 bases are TGCAGTGCTAGGGGACAGATACATAACTATGGCTACACCTTC. Translated, it gives CSARGQIHNYGYTF.

This clone was detected many times. In nucleotides, the CDR3 is TGTGCCAGCAGTTACCGGGACGATAGCTCCTACGAGCAGTACTTC. This encodes CASSYRDDSSYEQYF. The gene calls are TRBV6-2 or TRBV6-3 and TRBJ2-7; D may match TRBD1 or TRBD2 (5 bases each). V was trimmed by 2 bases and J by 0 bases, leaving 11 bases between them. Germline CDR1 is MNHEY and CDR2 is SVGEGT. This CDR3 contains 15 residues.

The chain employs TRBV20-1 and TRBJ2-6, with 9 bases identical to TRBD2. The CDR3 extends over 17 amino acids. The germline V gene encodes CDR1 DFQATT and CDR2 SNEGSKA (reference sequence). Unmatched junction bases numbered 7, after V lost 3 bases and J lost 1 base. The CDR3: CSASSGTSSSGANVLTF. The CDR3 nucleotides read TGCAGTGCTAGTTCCGGGACTAGCTCTTCTGGGGCCAACGTCCTGACTTTC.

The chain carries TRBV24-1 and TRBJ2-1; possibly TRBD2 for D (6 bases). V lost 1 base to trimming and J lost 5 bases, with 17 bases between them. CDR3 length: 17 residues. Germline V gene sequence: CDR1 KGHDR, CDR2 SFDVKD. CDR3 nucleotides: TGTGCCACCAGTGATTTTAGGCGGGGCCTTAGGAACAATGAGCAGTTCTTC. Residues: CATSDFRRGLRNNEQFF.

There are many counts of this clone. This chain connects TRBV11-2 to TRBJ1-3, with 12 positions matching TRBD1. CDR3 length equals 16 residues. The J segment lost 4 bases and the V segment lost 5 bases, leaving 6 bases of the junction unmatched. Germline CDR1 SGHAT, CDR2 FQNNGV. The CDR3 loop is CASSLRDRGQGNTIYF. CDR3 coding DNA: TGTGCCAGCAGCCTCAGGGACAGGGGGCAAGGAAACACCATATATTTT. Drawing the rest from reference TRBV11-2 and TRBJ1-3, the complete variable domain is EAGVAQSPRYKIIEKRQSVAFWCNPISGHATLYWYQQILGQGPKLLIQFQNNGVVDDSQLPKDRFSAERLKGVDSTLKIQPAKLEDSAVYLCASSLRDRGQGNTIYFGEGSWLTVV.

The chain carries TRBV27 and TRBJ2-7, with TRBD2 identical over 10 bases. J gave up 1 base and V 6 bases, and 3 bases lay outside the gene matches. Germline V gives CDR1 MNHEY, CDR2 SMNVEV (reference sequence). The CDR3 extends over 14 amino acids. In DNA form, the CDR3 reads TGTGCCAGCAGCTGGACTAGCGGATCCTACGAGCAGTACTTC. Amino acid sequence: CASSWTSGSYEQYF.